This entry concerns a single T cell receptor beta chain. The data originate from a study of cytomegalovirus exposure and HLA in healthy donors. Assay used: immunoSEQ multiplex PCR; TCRdb lists only in-frame clones, some missing. The sample lists 100,000 to 150,000 clones, approximately 94% seen once, with 1.5% to 2% in the top ten. The CDR3 has 15 residues. Trimming took off 5 bases at V and 4 bases at J, with 19 bases between the two ends. The germline V gene encodes CDR1 SGHRS and CDR2 YFSETQ. Sequenced input: PBMCs. This rearrangement joins TRBV5-1 to TRBJ2-7; D perhaps matches TRBD2 (6 bases). The TCR sequence derives from a man aged 18 to 29 in good health and CMV-seronegative. The CDR3 loop reads CASRRAGTETYEQYF. The DNA for the CDR3 is TGCGCCAGCAGGCGGGCGGGGACGGAGACTTACGAGCAGTACTTC. The complete variable domain, with remaining parts taken from reference TRBV5-1 and TRBJ2-7, reads KAGVTQTPRYLIKTRGQQVTLSCSPISGHRSVSWYQQTPGQGLQFLFEYFSETQRNKGNFPGRFSGRQFSNSRSEMNVSTLELGDSALYLCASRRAGTETYEQYFGPGTRLTVT.